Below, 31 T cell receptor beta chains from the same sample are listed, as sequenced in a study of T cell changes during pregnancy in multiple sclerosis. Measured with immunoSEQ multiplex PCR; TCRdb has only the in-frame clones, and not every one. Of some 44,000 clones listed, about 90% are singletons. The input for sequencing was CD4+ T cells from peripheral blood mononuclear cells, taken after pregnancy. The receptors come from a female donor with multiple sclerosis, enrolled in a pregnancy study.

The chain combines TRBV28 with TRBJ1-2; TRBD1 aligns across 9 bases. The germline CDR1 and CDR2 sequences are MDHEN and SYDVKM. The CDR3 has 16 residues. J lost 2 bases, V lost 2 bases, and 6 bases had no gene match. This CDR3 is CASSLGGTGKNYGYTF. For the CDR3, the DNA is TGTGCCAGCAGTTTAGGTGGGACAGGGAAGAACTATGGCTACACCTTC.

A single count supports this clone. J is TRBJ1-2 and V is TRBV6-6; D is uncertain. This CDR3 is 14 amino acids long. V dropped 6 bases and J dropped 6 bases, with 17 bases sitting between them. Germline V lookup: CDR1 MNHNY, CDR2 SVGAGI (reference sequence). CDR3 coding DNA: TGTGCCAGCAGCCTCCGTCGGGATGCCGATGGCTACACCTTC. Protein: CASSLRRDADGYTF.

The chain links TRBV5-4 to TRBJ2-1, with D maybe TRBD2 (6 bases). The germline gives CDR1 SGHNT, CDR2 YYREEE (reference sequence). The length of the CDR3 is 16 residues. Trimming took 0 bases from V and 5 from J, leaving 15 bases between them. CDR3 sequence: CASSLGGSGSHNEQFF. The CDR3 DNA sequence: TGTGCCAGCAGCTTGGGGGGCAGCGGGTCCCACAATGAGCAGTTCTTC.

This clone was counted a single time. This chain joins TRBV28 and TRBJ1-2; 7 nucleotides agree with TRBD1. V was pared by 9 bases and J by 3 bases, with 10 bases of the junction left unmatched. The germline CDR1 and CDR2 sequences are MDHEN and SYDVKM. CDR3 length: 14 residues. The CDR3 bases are TGTGCCAGTCGAATGTCCGGACAGGACTATGGCTACACCTTC. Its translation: CASRMSGQDYGYTF.

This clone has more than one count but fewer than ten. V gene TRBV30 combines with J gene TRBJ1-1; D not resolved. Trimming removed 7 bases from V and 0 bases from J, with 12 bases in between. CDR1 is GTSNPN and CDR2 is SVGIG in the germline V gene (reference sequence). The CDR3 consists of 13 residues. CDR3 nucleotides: TGTGCCTCACACCTCCCTCTGAACACTGAAGCTTTCTTT. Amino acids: CASHLPLNTEAFF.

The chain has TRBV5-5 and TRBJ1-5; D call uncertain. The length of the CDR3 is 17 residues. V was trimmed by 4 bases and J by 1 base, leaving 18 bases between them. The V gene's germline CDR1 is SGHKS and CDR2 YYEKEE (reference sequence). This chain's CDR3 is CASSREGGPGSNQPQHF. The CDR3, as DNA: TGTGCCAGCAGCCGGGAGGGAGGGCCCGGGAGCAATCAGCCCCAGCATTTT.

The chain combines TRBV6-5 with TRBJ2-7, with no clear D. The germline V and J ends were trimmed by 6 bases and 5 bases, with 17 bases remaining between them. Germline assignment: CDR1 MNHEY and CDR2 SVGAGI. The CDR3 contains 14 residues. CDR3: CASSPVIGPDEQYF. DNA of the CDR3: TGTGCCAGCAGCCCCGTGATTGGGCCGGACGAGCAGTACTTC.

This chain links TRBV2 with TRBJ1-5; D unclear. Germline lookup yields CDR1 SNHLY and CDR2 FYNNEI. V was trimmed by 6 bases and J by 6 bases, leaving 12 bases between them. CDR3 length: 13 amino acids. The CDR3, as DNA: TGTGCCAGCAGGGAACATGAGGGTCAGCCCCAGCATTTT. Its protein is CASREHEGQPQHF.

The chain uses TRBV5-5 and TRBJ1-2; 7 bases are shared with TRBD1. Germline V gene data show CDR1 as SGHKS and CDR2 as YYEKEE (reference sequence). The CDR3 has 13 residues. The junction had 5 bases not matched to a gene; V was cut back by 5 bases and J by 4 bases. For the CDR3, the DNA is TGTGCCAGCAGTACTCACAGGGGCTATGGCTACACCTTC. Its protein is CASSTHRGYGYTF.

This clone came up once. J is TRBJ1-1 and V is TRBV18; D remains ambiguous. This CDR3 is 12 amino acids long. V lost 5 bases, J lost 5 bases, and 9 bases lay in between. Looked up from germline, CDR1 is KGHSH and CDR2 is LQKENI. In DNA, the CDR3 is TGTGCCAGCTCAGTGTCGACAACTGAAGCTTTCTTT. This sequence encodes CASSVSTTEAFF.

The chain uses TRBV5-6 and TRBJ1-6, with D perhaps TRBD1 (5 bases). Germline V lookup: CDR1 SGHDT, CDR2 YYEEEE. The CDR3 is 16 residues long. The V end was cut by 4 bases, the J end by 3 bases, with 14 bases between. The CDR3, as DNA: TGTGCCAGCAGCCGCGACAGAACCTTCTATAATTCACCCCTCCACTTT. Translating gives CASSRDRTFYNSPLHF.

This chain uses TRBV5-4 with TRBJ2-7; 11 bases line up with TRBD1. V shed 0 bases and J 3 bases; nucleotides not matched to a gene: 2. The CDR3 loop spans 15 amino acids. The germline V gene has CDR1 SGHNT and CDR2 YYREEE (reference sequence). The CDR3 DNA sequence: TGTGCCAGCAGCTTGGCCGGGACAGGGGGCTACGAGCAGTACTTC. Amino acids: CASSLAGTGGYEQYF.

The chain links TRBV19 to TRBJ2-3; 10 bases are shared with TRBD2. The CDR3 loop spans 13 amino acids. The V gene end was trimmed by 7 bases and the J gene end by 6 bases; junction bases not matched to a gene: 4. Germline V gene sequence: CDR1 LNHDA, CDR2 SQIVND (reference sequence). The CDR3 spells CASKTSGVDTQYF. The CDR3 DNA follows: TGTGCCAGTAAAACTAGCGGGGTCGATACGCAGTATTTT.

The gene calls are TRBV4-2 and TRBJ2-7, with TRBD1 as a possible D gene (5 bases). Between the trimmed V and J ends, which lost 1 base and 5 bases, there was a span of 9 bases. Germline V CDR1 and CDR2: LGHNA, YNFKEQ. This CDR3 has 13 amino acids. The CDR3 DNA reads TGTGCCAGCAGCCAAGCACAGGTCCACGAGCAGTACTTC. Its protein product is CASSQAQVHEQYF.

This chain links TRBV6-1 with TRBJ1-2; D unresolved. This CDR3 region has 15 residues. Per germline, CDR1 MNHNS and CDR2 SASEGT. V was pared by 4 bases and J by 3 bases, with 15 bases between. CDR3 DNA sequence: TGTGCCAGCAGTGCGGAGGAAGGAGGTTACTATGGCTACACCTTC. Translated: CASSAEEGGYYGYTF.

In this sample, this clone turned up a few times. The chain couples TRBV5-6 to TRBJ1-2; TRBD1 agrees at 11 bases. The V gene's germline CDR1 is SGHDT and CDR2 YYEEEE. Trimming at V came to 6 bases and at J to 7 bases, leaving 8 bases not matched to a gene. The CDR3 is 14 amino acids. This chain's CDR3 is CASTRDRGFVGYTF. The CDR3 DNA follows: TGTGCCAGCACTCGGGACAGGGGGTTCGTTGGCTACACCTTC.

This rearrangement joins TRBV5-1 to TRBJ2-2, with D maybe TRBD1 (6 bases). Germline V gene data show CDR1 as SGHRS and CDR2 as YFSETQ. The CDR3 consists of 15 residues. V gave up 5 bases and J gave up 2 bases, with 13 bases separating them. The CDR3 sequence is CASSPLQGNTGELFF. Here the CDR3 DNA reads TGCGCCAGCAGTCCTTTACAGGGAAACACCGGGGAGCTGTTTTTT.

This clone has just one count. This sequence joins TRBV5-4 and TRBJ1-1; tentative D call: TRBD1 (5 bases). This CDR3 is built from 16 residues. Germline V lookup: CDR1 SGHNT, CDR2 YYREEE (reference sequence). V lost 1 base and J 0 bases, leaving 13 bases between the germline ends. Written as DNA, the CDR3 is TGTGCCAGCAGCTTGTCACAGGTTCGTGTGAACACTGAAGCTTTCTTT. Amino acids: CASSLSQVRVNTEAFF.

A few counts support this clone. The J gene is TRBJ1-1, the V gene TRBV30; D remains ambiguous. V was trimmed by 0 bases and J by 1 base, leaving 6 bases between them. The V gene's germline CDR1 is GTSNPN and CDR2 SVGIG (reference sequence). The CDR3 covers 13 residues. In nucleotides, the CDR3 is TGTGCCTGGAGTGTAACACAGAACACTGAAGCTTTCTTT. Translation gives CAWSVTQNTEAFF.

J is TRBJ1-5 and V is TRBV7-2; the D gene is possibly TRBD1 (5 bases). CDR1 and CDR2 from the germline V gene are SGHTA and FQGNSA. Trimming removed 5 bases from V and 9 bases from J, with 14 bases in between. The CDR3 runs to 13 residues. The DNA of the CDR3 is TGTGCCAGCAGCGTGGGGGGGGTCGCGCCCCAGCATTTT. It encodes CASSVGGVAPQHF. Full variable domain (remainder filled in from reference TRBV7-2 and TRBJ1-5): GAGVSQSPSNKVTEKGKDVELRCDPISGHTALYWYRQSLGQGLEFLIYFQGNSAPDKSGLPSDRFSAERTGGSVSTLTIQRTQQEDSAVYLCASSVGGVAPQHFGDGTRLSIL.

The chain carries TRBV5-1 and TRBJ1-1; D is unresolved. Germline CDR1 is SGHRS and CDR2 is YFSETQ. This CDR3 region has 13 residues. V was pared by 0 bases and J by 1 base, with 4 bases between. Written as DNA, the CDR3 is TGCGCCAGCAGCTTGGTCTGGAACACTGAAGCTTTCTTT. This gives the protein CASSLVWNTEAFF.

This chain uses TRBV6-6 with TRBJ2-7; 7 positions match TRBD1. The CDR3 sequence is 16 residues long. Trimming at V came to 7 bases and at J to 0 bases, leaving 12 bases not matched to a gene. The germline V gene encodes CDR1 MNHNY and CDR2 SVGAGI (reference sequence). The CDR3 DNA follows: TGTGCCAGCAAAACCCCGGGACAGTCTTCCTCCTACGAGCAGTACTTC. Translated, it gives CASKTPGQSSSYEQYF.

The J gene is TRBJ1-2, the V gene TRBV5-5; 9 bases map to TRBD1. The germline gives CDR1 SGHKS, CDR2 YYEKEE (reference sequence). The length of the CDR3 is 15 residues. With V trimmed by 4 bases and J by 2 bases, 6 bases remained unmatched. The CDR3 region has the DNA TGTGCCAGCAGCGGGGGACAGGGAGCAAACTATGGCTACACCTTC. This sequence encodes CASSGGQGANYGYTF.

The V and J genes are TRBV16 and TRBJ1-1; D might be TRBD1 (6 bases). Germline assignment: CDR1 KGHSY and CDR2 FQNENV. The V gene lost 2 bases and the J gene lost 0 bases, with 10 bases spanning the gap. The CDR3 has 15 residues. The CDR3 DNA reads TGTGCCAGCAGCCAACAGGGGACCGTGAACACTGAAGCTTTCTTT. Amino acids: CASSQQGTVNTEAFF.

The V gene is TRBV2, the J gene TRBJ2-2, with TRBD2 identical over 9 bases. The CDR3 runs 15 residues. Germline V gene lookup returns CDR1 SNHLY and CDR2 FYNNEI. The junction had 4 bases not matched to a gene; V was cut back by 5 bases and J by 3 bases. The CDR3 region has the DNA TGTGCCAGCAGTAGGGAGCGGGGGGACACCGGGGAGCTGTTTTTT. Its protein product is CASSRERGDTGELFF.

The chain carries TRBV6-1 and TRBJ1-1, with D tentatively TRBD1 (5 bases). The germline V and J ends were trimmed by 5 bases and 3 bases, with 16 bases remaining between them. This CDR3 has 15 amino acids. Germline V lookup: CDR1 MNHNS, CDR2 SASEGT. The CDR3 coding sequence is TGTGCCAGCAGTCCCCGGGGGGACGGCTACACTGAAGCTTTCTTT. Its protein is CASSPRGDGYTEAFF.

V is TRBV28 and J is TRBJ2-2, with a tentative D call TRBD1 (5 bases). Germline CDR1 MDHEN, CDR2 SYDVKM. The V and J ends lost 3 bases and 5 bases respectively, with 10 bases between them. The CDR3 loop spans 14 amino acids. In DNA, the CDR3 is TGTGCCAGCAGTTTGGAACAGGAAACCGGGGAGCTGTTTTTT. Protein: CASSLEQETGELFF.

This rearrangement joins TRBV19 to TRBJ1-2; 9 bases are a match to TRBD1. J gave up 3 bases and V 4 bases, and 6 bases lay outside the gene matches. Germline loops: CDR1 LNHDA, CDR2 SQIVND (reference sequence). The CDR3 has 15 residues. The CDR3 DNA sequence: TGTGCCAGTAGTACCCCCCGACAGGGGGACTATGGCTACACCTTC. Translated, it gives CASSTPRQGDYGYTF. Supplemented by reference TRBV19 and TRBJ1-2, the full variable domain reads DGGITQSPKYLFRKEGQNVTLSCEQNLNHDAMYWYRQDPGQGLRLIYYSQIVNDFQKGDIAEGYSVSREKKESFPLTVTSAQKNPTAFYLCASSTPRQGDYGYTFGSGTRLTVV.

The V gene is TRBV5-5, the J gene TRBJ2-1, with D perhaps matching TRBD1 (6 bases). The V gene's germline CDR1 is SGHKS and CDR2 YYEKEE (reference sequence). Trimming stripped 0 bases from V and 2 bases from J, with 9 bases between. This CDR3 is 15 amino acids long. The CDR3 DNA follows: TGTGCCAGCAGCTTGGGGGGGCGGACCTACAATGAGCAGTTCTTC. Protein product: CASSLGGRTYNEQFF.

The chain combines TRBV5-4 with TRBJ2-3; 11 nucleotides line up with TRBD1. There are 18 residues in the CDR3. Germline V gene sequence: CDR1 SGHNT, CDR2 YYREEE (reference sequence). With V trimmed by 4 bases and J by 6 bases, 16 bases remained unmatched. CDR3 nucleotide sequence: TGTGCCAGCAGCCCACCCCCGGGACAGGGGGGTATAGCGGATACGCAGTATTTT. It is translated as CASSPPPGQGGIADTQYF.

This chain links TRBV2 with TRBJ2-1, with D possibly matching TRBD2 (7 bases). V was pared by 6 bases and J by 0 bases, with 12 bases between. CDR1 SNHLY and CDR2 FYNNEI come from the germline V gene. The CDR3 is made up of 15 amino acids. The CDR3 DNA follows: TGTGCCAGCAGAGGGGGGGCTATCTCCTACAATGAGCAGTTCTTC. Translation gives CASRGGAISYNEQFF.